A selection of T cell receptor beta chains follows, all from one sample in a study of blood T cells in healthy people across ages. In TCRdb, the 5' RACE reads were re-called with MiXCR into one record per CDR3 protein. The sample lists 580,000 or so distinct CDR3 sequences, around half occurring once. Sequenced sample: blood. The receptor source for this set is a man older than 75 in good health. Each CDR3 is given with its conserved first and last residue. A D gene is named only where the DNA matches it firmly. Clone size is given for some rows only: seen once, a few or many times, or a class if the clone is expanded.

d_call	v_call	j_call	clone_size	cdr3_aa	cdr3_nt
TRBD2	TRBV4-1	TRBJ2-5	.	CASSQGFGLAGGRGQETQYF	TGCGCCAGCAGCCAGGGCTTTGGACTAGCGGGAGGGCGTGGGCAAGAGACCCAGTACTTC
TRBD2	TRBV3-1	TRBJ2-7	.	CASSPATSAEQYF	TGTGCCAGCAGCCCTGCGACTAGCGCCGAGCAGTACTTC
TRBD2	TRBV10-3	TRBJ2-1	.	CAISGPPSGGSEQFF	TGTGCCATCAGTGGTCCCCCTAGCGGGGGTTCTGAGCAGTTCTTC
TRBD1	TRBV5-1	TRBJ1-1	.	CASSFQGAAEAFF	TGCGCCAGCAGCTTCCAGGGGGCGGCTGAAGCTTTCTTT
.	TRBV4-3	TRBJ2-7	.	CASSQDPQAGEQYF	TGCGCCAGCAGCCAAGACCCTCAAGCTGGCGAGCAGTACTTC
.	TRBV7-2	TRBJ2-3	.	CASSFLLRTDTQYF	TGTGCCAGCAGCTTCTTGCTGCGCACAGATACGCAGTATTTT
.	TRBV7-2	TRBJ2-5	few	CASSVRTVPQTQYF	TGTGCCAGCAGCGTCAGGACAGTTCCGCAGACCCAGTACTTC
TRBD1	TRBV14	TRBJ2-3	few	CASSQDPSGQGTDTQYF	TGTGCCAGCAGCCAAGACCCTTCAGGACAGGGCACAGATACGCAGTATTTT
.	TRBV7-2	TRBJ2-7	few	CASSRRGTPTYEQYF	TGTGCCAGCAGCCGAAGGGGGACTCCCACCTACGAGCAGTACTTC
.	TRBV7-9	TRBJ2-5	few	CASSFGIQGAQYF	TGTGCCAGCAGCTTCGGTATACAGGGAGCGCAGTACTTC
.	TRBV18	TRBJ2-7	few	CASSQGPSSYEQYF	TGTGCCAGCTCACAGGGGCCGAGCTCCTACGAGCAGTACTTC
TRBD2	TRBV7-2	TRBJ2-1	.	CASSLAGGPSYNEQFF	TGTGCCAGCAGCCTAGCGGGAGGGCCCTCCTACAATGAGCAGTTCTTC
.	TRBV7-8	TRBJ2-7	few	CASSLVRGGVYEQYF	TGTGCCAGCAGCTTAGTGCGGGGCGGGGTGTACGAGCAGTACTTC
TRBD2	TRBV10-3	TRBJ2-1	few	CAIREGLGNNYNEQFF	TGTGCCATCAGGGAGGGACTAGGGAACAACTACAATGAGCAGTTCTTC
TRBD1	TRBV29-1	TRBJ2-3	.	CSVRDRGLKDTQYF	TGCAGCGTTCGGGACAGGGGGCTTAAAGATACGCAGTATTTT